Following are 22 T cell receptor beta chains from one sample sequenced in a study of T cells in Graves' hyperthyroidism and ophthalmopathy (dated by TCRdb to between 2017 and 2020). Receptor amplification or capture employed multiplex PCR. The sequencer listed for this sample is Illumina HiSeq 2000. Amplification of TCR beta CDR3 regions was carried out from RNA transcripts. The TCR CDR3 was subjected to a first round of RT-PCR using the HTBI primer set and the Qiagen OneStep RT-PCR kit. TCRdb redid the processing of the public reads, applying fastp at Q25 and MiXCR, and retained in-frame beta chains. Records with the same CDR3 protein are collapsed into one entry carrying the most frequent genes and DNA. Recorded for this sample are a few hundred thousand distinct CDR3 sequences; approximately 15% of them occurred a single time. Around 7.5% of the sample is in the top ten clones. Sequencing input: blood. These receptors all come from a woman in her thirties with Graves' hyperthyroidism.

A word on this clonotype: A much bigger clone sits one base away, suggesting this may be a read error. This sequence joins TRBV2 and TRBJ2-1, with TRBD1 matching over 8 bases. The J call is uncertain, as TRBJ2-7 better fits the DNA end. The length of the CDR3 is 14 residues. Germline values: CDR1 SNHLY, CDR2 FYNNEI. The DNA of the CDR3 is TGTGCCAGCAGAGCAGGGGGCTCCTACAATGAGCAGTACTTC. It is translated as CASRAGGSYNEQYF.

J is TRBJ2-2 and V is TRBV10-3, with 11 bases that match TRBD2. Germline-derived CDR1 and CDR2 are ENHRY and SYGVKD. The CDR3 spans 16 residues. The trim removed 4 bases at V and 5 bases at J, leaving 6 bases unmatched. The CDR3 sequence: CAISASGRTRTGELFF. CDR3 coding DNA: TGTGCCATCAGTGCTAGCGGGAGGACTCGGACCGGGGAGCTGTTTTTT.

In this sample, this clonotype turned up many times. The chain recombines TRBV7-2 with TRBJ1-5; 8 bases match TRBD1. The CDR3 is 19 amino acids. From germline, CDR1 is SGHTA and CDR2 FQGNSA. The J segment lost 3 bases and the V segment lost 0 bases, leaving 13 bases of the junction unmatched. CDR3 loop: CASSLASGTGQANNQPQHF. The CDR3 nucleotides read TGTGCCAGCAGCTTAGCCTCGGGGACAGGACAAGCTAACAATCAGCCCCAGCATTTT.

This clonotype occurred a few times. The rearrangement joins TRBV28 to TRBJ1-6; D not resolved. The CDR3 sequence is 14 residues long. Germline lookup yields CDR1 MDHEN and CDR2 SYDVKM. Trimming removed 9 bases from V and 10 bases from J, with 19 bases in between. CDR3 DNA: TGTGCCAGTGCCACAGTCCTCGAAGGCTCACCCCTCCACTTT. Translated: CASATVLEGSPLHF.

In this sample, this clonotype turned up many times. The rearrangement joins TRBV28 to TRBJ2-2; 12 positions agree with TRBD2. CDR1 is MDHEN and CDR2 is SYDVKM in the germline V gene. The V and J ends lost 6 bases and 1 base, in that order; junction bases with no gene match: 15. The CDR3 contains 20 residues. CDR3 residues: CASSFGPGLAGVMNTGELFF. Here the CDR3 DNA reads TGTGCCAGCAGCTTCGGTCCGGGACTAGCGGGCGTAATGAACACCGGGGAGCTGTTTTTT. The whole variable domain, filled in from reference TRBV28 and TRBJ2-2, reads DVKVTQSSRYLVKRTGEKVFLECVQDMDHENMFWYRQDPGLGLRLIYFSYDVKMKEKGDIPEGYSVSREKKERFSLILESASTNQTSMYLCASSFGPGLAGVMNTGELFFGEGSRLTVL.

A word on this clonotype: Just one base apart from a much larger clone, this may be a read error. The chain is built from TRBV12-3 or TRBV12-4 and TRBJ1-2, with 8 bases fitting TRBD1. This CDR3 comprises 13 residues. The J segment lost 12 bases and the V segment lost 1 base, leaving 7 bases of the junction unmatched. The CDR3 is CASSLEWAGGHTF. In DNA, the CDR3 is TGTGCCAGCAGTTTAGAGTGGGCAGGGGGCCACACCTTC.

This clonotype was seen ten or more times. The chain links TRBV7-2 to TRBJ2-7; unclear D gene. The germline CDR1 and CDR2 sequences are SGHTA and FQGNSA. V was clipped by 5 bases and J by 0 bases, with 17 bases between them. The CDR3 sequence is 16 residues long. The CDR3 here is CASSLLSGGNSYEQYF. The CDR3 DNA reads TGTGCCAGCAGCCTCCTAAGTGGCGGAAACTCCTACGAGCAGTACTTC.

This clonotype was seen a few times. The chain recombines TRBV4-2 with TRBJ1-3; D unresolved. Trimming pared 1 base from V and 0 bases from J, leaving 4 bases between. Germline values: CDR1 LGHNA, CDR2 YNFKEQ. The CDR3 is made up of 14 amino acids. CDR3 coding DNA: TGTGCCAGCAGCCAAGTAACCTCTGGAAACACCATATATTTT. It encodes CASSQVTSGNTIYF.

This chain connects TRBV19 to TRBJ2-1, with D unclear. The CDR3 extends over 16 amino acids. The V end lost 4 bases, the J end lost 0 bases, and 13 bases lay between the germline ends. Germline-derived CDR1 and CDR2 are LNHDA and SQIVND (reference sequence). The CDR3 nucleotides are TGTGCCAGTAGTAATAGTCGTTCCAGCTCCTACAATGAGCAGTTCTTC. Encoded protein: CASSNSRSSSYNEQFF.

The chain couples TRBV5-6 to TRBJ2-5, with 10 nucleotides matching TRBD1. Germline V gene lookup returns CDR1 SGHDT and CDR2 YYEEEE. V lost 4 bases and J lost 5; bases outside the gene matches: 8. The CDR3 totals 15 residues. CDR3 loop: CASSDPTGGWETQYF. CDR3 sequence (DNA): TGTGCCAGCAGCGATCCGACAGGGGGCTGGGAGACCCAGTACTTC.

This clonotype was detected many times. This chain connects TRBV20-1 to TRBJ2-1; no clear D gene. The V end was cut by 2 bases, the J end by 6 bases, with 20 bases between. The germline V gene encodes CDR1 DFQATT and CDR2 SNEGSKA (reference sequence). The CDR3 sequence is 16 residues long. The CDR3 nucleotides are TGCAGTGCTAGACCTACGTTCGGCTGGGCCACCAATGAGCAGTTCTTC. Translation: CSARPTFGWATNEQFF.

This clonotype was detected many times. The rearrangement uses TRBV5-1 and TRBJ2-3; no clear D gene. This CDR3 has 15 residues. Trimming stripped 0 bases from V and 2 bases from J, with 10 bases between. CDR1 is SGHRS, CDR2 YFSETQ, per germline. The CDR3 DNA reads TGCGCCAGCAGCTTGGCCGGCTTAAACACAGATACGCAGTATTTT. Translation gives CASSLAGLNTDTQYF.

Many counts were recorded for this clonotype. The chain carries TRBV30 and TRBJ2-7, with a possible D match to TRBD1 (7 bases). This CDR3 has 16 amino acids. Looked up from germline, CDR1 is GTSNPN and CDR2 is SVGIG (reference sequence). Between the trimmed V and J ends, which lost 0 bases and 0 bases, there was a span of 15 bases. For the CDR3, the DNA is TGTGCCTGGAGTGTAGGGGGGACAGCTCGCTCCTACGAGCAGTACTTC. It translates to CAWSVGGTARSYEQYF.

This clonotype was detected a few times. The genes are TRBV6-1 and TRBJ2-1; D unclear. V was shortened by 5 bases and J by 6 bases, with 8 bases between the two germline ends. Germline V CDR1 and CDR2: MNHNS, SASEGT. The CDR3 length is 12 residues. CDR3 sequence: CASSTVANEQFF. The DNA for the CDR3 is TGTGCCAGCAGTACAGTTGCCAATGAGCAGTTCTTC.

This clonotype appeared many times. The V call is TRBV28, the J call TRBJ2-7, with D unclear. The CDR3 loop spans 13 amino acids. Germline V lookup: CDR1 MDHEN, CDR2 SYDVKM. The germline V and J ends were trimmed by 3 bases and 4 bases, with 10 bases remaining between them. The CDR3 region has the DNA TGTGCCAGCAGTTTCCGTTGGAAATACGAGCAGTACTTC. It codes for CASSFRWKYEQYF.

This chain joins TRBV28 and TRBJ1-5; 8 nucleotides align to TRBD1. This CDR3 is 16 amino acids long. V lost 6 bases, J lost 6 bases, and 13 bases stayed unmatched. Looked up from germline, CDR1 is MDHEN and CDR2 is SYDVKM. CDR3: CASRTFEDREGQPQHF. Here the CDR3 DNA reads TGTGCCAGCAGGACCTTTGAGGACAGGGAAGGTCAGCCCCAGCATTTT. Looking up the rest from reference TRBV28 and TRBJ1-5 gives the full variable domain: DVKVTQSSRYLVKRTGEKVFLECVQDMDHENMFWYRQDPGLGLRLIYFSYDVKMKEKGDIPEGYSVSREKKERFSLILESASTNQTSMYLCASRTFEDREGQPQHFGDGTRLSIL.

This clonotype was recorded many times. The CDR3 region has the DNA TGTGCCACCAGCCGGAGGACAGGGGATGTAGGGGACTATGGCTACACCTTC. The encoded protein is CATSRRTGDVGDYGYTF. The chain employs TRBV15 and TRBJ1-2, with TRBD1 identical over 9 bases. Losses at the gene ends were 5 bases for V and 3 bases for J; bases not matched to a gene: 13. This CDR3 comprises 17 residues. Looked up from germline, CDR1 is LNHNV and CDR2 is YYDKDF (reference sequence).

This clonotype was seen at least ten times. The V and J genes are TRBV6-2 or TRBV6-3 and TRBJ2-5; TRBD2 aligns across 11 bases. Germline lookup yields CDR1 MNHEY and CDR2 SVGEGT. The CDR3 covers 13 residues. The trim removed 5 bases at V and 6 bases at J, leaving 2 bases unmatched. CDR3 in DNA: TGTGCCAGCAGTCGGACTAGCGGGCAGACCCAGTACTTC. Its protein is CASSRTSGQTQYF.

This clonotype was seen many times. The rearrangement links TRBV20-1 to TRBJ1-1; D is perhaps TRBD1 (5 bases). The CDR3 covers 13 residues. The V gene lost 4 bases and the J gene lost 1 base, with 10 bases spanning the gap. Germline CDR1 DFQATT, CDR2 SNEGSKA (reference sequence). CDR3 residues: CSATPTGNTEAFF. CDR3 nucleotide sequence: TGCAGTGCTACCCCCACAGGGAACACTGAAGCTTTCTTT.

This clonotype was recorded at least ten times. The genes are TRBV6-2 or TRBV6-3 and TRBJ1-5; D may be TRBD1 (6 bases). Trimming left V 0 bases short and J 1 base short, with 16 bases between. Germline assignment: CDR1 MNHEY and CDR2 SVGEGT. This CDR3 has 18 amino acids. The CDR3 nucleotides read TGTGCCAGCAGTTACTCCGTTGGGGGGCCGAGGAGCAATCAGCCCCAGCATTTT. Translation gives CASSYSVGGPRSNQPQHF.

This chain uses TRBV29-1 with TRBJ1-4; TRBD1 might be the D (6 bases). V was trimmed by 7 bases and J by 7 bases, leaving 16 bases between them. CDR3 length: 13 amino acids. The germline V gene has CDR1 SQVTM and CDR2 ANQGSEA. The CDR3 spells CSAGGGGSEKLFF. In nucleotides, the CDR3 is TGCAGCGCGGGAGGAGGGGGGAGTGAAAAACTGTTTTTT.

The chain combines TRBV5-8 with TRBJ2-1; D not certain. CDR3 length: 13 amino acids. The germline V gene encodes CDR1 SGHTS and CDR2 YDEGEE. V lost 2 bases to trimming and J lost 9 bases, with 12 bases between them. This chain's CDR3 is CASSLAGRSEQFF. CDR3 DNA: TGTGCCAGCAGCTTAGCTGGTAGGAGTGAGCAGTTCTTC.